Shown below are 20 T cell receptor beta chains from a single sample sequenced in a study of molecular identifiers for immune sequencing clone quantification. TCRdb redid the calling of the PCR reads with MiXCR, one entry per CDR3 protein. The profile shows about 320,000 distinct CDR3 sequences, 20% to 25% of them singletons. The specimen was naive CD8+ T cells from blood, with Jurkat cell RNA spiked in. Regarding subset: FACS-sorted CD8+CD4-CCR7+CD45RA+ naive T cells. These receptors came from a human donor in good health. Some libraries in this study had Jurkat cell RNA spiked in.

With regard to this clonotype: Given a much more abundant clone one base away, this may be a read error. V usage is TRBV4-3 and J usage is TRBJ2-7, with TRBD2 as a possible D gene (6 bases). V was shortened by 1 base and J by 2 bases, with 12 bases between the two germline ends. Germline V gene data show CDR1 as LGHNA and CDR2 as YSLEER. There are 15 residues in the CDR3. CDR3 loop: CASSQGRGKTYEQYF. CDR3 bases: TGCGCCAGCAGCCAAGGTCGGGGGAAGACCTACGAGCAGTACTTC.

This chain joins TRBV27 and TRBJ2-7, with D possibly being TRBD1 or TRBD2 (5 bases each). The V gene lost 2 bases and the J gene lost 0 bases, with 11 bases spanning the gap. CDR3 length: 15 residues. CDR1 MNHEY and CDR2 SMNVEV come from the germline V gene (reference sequence). The CDR3 bases are TGTGCCAGCAGTTTAGTGGGACCCCGCTCCTACGAGCAGTACTTC. Residues: CASSLVGPRSYEQYF.

Ten or more counts support this clonotype. The chain couples TRBV5-6 to TRBJ2-1; D call uncertain. The CDR3 has 13 amino acids. The germline V gene encodes CDR1 SGHDT and CDR2 YYEEEE. The V and J ends lost 0 bases and 8 bases respectively, with 9 bases between them. The CDR3 protein is CASSLGVADEQFF. The CDR3 DNA follows: TGTGCCAGCAGCTTGGGGGTTGCCGATGAGCAGTTCTTC.

Only a few counts were recorded for this clonotype. Mismatch with germline at one junction end may stem from a read error. The rearrangement joins TRBV28 to TRBJ2-3; perhaps TRBD1 as D (6 bases). Germline V CDR1 and CDR2: MDHEN, SYDVKM. CDR3 length: 15 residues. The CDR3 DNA reads as TGTGCCAGCAGTTTGCCGGGCCGGGACACAGATACGCAGTGTTTT. It translates to CASSLPGRDTDTQCF. Full variable domain (rest looked up from reference TRBV28 and TRBJ2-3): DVKVTQSSRYLVKRTGEKVFLECVQDMDHENMFWYRQDPGLGLRLIYFSYDVKMKEKGDIPEGYSVSREKKERFSLILESASTNQTSMYLCASSLPGRDTDTQCFGPGTRLTVL.

The sample holds many counts of this clonotype. This sequence joins TRBV24-1 and TRBJ1-5; D remains ambiguous. The V gene's germline CDR1 is KGHDR and CDR2 SFDVKD. The length of the CDR3 is 14 residues. V dropped 4 bases and J dropped 9 bases, with 15 bases sitting between them. CDR3 sequence (DNA): TGTGCCACCAGTGACCGGTCCACCTTAGGGCCCCAGCATTTT. As protein: CATSDRSTLGPQHF.

This rearrangement joins TRBV20-1 to TRBJ2-3; D might be TRBD2 (6 bases). The CDR3 runs 15 residues. With 4 bases removed from V and 0 bases from J, the gap between germline ends came to 14 bases. Germline V lookup: CDR1 DFQATT, CDR2 SNEGSKA (reference sequence). The DNA for the CDR3 is TGCAGTGCTACCGGGACTCCCGGTAGCACAGATACGCAGTATTTT. It specifies CSATGTPGSTDTQYF.

This clonotype was found many times. The junction shows a germline mismatch at one end, possibly a read error. J is TRBJ2-7 and V is TRBV5-1; D is perhaps TRBD2 (8 bases). CDR1 and CDR2 (germline): SGHRS, YFSETQ. The CDR3 loop spans 14 amino acids. The DNA of the CDR3 is TGTGCCAGCAGCTTAGCGGGACAGACCTACGAGCAGTACTTC. This gives the protein CASSLAGQTYEQYF.

This clonotype has a count of ten or more. The CDR3 here is CASSLPSRGHSLLYTEAFF. The CDR3 DNA follows: TGTGCCAGCAGCTTACCCAGTCGGGGACATAGTCTGTTGTACACTGAAGCTTTCTTT. The chain employs TRBV11-2 and TRBJ1-1, with D perhaps TRBD1 (6 bases). Germline CDR1 reads SGHAT; CDR2 reads FQNNGV. The CDR3 has 19 amino acids. V was shortened by 2 bases and J by 3 bases, with 25 bases between the two germline ends.

As to this clonotype: This could be a read error, since a much larger clone is one nucleotide away. This chain joins TRBV7-2 and TRBJ2-7; D tentatively fits TRBD1 or TRBD2 (5 bases each). This CDR3 has 13 amino acids. V lost 4 bases, J lost 9 bases, and 16 bases lay in between. Per germline, CDR1 SGHTA and CDR2 FQGNSA. The CDR3 region is CASSSPGPDGQYF. DNA of the CDR3: TGTGCCAGCAGCTCTCCGGGACCTGACGGGCAGTACTTC.

Note on this clonotype: A read error may be the cause here, since a much bigger clone is one base away. V gene TRBV6-5 combines with J gene TRBJ1-2; D call uncertain. This CDR3 spans 13 amino acids. V dropped 7 bases and J dropped 2 bases, with 11 bases sitting between them. From germline, CDR1 is MNHEY and CDR2 SVGAGI. The CDR3 nucleotides read TGTGCCAGCACCTTAGACACAAACTATGGCTACACCTTC. Its protein is CASTLDTNYGYTF.

This clonotype was seen repeatedly, ten times or more. This sequence joins TRBV6-1 and TRBJ2-1, with 8 bases fitting TRBD2. The germline V gene has CDR1 MNHNS and CDR2 SASEGT. The V segment lost 5 bases and the J segment 3 bases; nucleotides outside the gene matches: 3. The CDR3 runs 14 residues. CDR3 amino acids: CASSSSGSYNEQFF. CDR3 sequence (DNA): TGTGCCAGCAGTAGCAGCGGGAGCTACAATGAGCAGTTCTTC.

This clonotype has ten or more counts. V gene TRBV19 combines with J gene TRBJ1-2; no definite D call. This CDR3 comprises 12 residues. V was clipped by 5 bases and J by 0 bases, with 4 bases between them. The germline V gene has CDR1 LNHDA and CDR2 SQIVND (reference sequence). This chain's CDR3 is CASSQANYGYTF. CDR3 nucleotide sequence: TGTGCCAGTAGTCAAGCTAACTATGGCTACACCTTC.

This clonotype appeared a few times. For the CDR3, the DNA is TGCGCCAGCAGCCAAAATGAGGGGCAGGATGAAGCTTTCTTT. Protein product: CASSQNEGQDEAFF. The chain couples TRBV4-1 to TRBJ1-1; weak D call: TRBD1 (5 bases). Trimming removed 2 bases from V and 7 bases from J, with 14 bases in between. This CDR3 region has 14 residues. Germline loops: CDR1 MGHRA, CDR2 YSYEKL.

This clonotype was seen at least ten times. The chain carries TRBV3-1 and TRBJ2-2; possible D gene TRBD2, 5 bases. The CDR3 runs to 14 residues. CDR1 LGHDT and CDR2 YNNKEL come from the germline V gene (reference sequence). Trimming removed 4 bases at V and 1 base at J, with 7 bases between. CDR3 coding DNA: TGTGCCAGCAGCCCCGGGATGAACACCGGGGAGCTGTTTTTT. Translated: CASSPGMNTGELFF.

Worth noting for this clonotype: One base away lies a much larger clone, so this may be a sequencing read error. V usage is TRBV30 and J usage is TRBJ2-7; D is unclear. Germline V CDR1 and CDR2: GTSNPN, SVGIG (reference sequence). The CDR3 has 13 residues. CDR3 region: CSWSVQSSYEQYF. CDR3 nucleotide sequence: TGTTCCTGGAGTGTCCAAAGCTCCTACGAGCAGTACTTC.

V is TRBV20-1 and J is TRBJ2-2; D call uncertain. This CDR3 contains 15 residues. Germline V CDR1 and CDR2: DFQATT, SNEGSKA (reference sequence). V lost 3 bases and J 3 bases, leaving 14 bases between the germline ends. The CDR3 is CSARAADIDTGELFF. The CDR3 nucleotides read TGCAGTGCTAGGGCCGCCGATATAGACACCGGGGAGCTGTTTTTT.

This clonotype occurred many times. This chain uses TRBV21-1 with TRBJ2-4; TRBD2 is the table's D call and was not checked against the DNA. TRBV21-1 is designated a pseudogene. CDR3 length: 16 residues. CDR3 sequence reads: CASSKTLVGVKNIQYF. CDR3 DNA sequence: TGTGCCAGCAGCAAAACCCTAGTCGGGGTCAAAAACATTCAGTACTTC.

This clonotype was observed at least ten times. This sequence joins TRBV27 and TRBJ1-5; D remains ambiguous. This CDR3 comprises 13 residues. The germline gives CDR1 MNHEY, CDR2 SMNVEV (reference sequence). The germline V and J ends were trimmed by 8 bases and 0 bases, with 8 bases remaining between them. CDR3 in amino acids: CASGDGSNQPQHF. The CDR3, as DNA: TGTGCCAGCGGTGACGGTAGCAATCAGCCCCAGCATTTT.

Note on this clonotype: This is likely a read error, given that the CDR3 carries no conserved phenylalanine or tryptophan at its end. This chain connects TRBV12-3 or TRBV12-4 to TRBJ2-3, with D possibly TRBD1 on 6 matching bases. The CDR3 is made up of 15 amino acids. Trimming shortened V by 1 base and J by 1 base, and 9 bases separated the two germline ends. The CDR3 protein is CASSLGGPGTDTQYL. The CDR3 DNA sequence: TGTGCCAGCAGTTTAGGGGGGCCGGGCACAGATACGCAGTATCTT.

This clonotype was counted ten times or more. The chain carries TRBV20-1 and TRBJ2-1; the D gene is possibly TRBD1 (6 bases). Germline CDR1 and CDR2: DFQATT and SNEGSKA (reference sequence). The CDR3 contains 13 residues. Trimming left V 7 bases short and J 5 bases short, with 15 bases between. The CDR3: CSDKSYRDNEQFF. The CDR3 DNA reads TGCAGTGACAAAAGCTACAGGGACAATGAGCAGTTCTTC.